The TCR beta chain under discussion was sequenced for a study of T cells expressing NK-cell markers. For each CDR3 protein, TCRdb gives one entry from its re-call of the 5' RACE reads, without DNA. Its listing shows more than 90,000 distinct CDR3 sequences. CDR1 SQVTM and CDR2 ANQGSEA come from the germline V gene. The CDR3 has 15 residues. The rearrangement joins TRBV29-1 to TRBJ1-3. This TCR derives from a woman between 18 and 70 years old in good health. Sequences were obtained from blood T cells: a sorted CD56 or NKG2C T cell subset, CD4+ or CD8+ T cells, or bulk PBMC T cells (not recorded which). The CDR3 here is CSVEDLGGSGNTIYF.